The 22 T cell receptor beta chains in this list originate from one sample, sequenced in a study of T-cell memory formation after mild COVID-19. TCRdb processed the 5' RACE reads anew with MiXCR; each CDR3 protein has one entry. This table has 250,000 to 300,000 distinct CDR3 sequences, about 17% appearing once. The sequenced sample was PBMCs or a T cell subset sorted from them (not recorded which). These receptors all come from a man aged 18-30 years who had mild COVID-19 (a few samples of this study predate the infection). Cell type and time point are not known.

The sample holds many counts of this clonotype. The V call is TRBV10-3, the J call TRBJ2-5; maybe TRBD2 (8 bases). The V gene's germline CDR1 is ENHRY and CDR2 SYGVKD. The ends were cut back, 4 bases at V and 5 bases at J, with 23 bases in the middle. The CDR3 has 17 residues. CDR3 sequence (DNA): TGTGCCATCAGTGGACAGGGACGGAGCGGGGGACCCGAGACCCAGTACTTC. Translated: CAISGQGRSGGPETQYF.

The chain couples TRBV27 to TRBJ2-3; 7 nucleotides match TRBD1. Germline CDR1 MNHEY, CDR2 SMNVEV (reference sequence). Trimming removed 3 bases from V and 3 bases from J; junction bases left unmatched: 3. CDR3 length: 14 amino acids. The CDR3 region has the DNA TGTGCCAGCAGTTTGGTGGGACAGACAGATACGCAGTATTTT. It codes for CASSLVGQTDTQYF.

This clonotype appeared a few times. The CDR3 region is CASTNPQTHPQFF. The CDR3 region has the DNA TGTGCCAGCACTAACCCTCAGACCCATCCACAGTTCTTC. The chain is built from TRBV12-3 or TRBV12-4 and TRBJ2-1; D uncertain. CDR3 length equals 13 residues. With 7 bases removed from V and 13 bases from J, the gap between germline ends came to 20 bases.

This rearrangement joins TRBV5-1 to TRBJ2-3, with no clear D. Germline assignment: CDR1 SGHRS and CDR2 YFSETQ. This CDR3 has 15 residues. The germline V and J ends were trimmed by 1 base and 0 bases, with 9 bases remaining between them. The CDR3 spells CASSLTTLSTDTQYF. CDR3 nucleotide sequence: TGCGCCAGCAGCTTGACGACACTTAGCACAGATACGCAGTATTTT. The full variable domain, its missing parts supplied by reference TRBV5-1 and TRBJ2-3, is KAGVTQTPRYLIKTRGQQVTLSCSPISGHRSVSWYQQTPGQGLQFLFEYFSETQRNKGNFPGRFSGRQFSNSRSEMNVSTLELGDSALYLCASSLTTLSTDTQYFGPGTRLTVL.

This clonotype was counted only a few times. The genes are TRBV29-1 and TRBJ1-2; TRBD1 matches at 11 bases. V was pared by 7 bases and J by 2 bases, with 6 bases of the junction left unmatched. The CDR3 is 14 amino acids. Germline V gene lookup returns CDR1 SQVTM and CDR2 ANQGSEA. The DNA for the CDR3 is TGCAGCGCCGGGACAGGGGGTACGAACTATGGCTACACCTTC. This codes for CSAGTGGTNYGYTF.

The V and J genes are TRBV6-5 and TRBJ2-3; no definite D call. The CDR3 is 14 amino acids. Germline V gives CDR1 MNHEY, CDR2 SVGAGI. V was pared by 2 bases and J by 6 bases, with 12 bases between. CDR3 nucleotides: TGTGCCAGCAGTTACACGGACGGACGGGATACGCAGTATTTT. Amino acid sequence: CASSYTDGRDTQYF.

This clonotype was seen ten or more times. The chain has TRBV12-3 or TRBV12-4 and TRBJ1-1; 7 bases are shared with TRBD1. This CDR3 is 13 amino acids long. Trimming removed 2 bases from V and 5 bases from J; junction bases left unmatched: 2. CDR3 nucleotides: TGTGCCAGCAGTTTAACAGGGGAAACTGAAGCTTTCTTT. This codes for CASSLTGETEAFF.

This clonotype was counted only a few times. The rearrangement uses TRBV6-1 and TRBJ2-1, with D possibly being TRBD1 (5 bases). This CDR3 has 16 amino acids. Looked up from germline, CDR1 is MNHNS and CDR2 is SASEGT. Trimming took 3 bases from V and 0 from J, leaving 12 bases between them. The CDR3 region is CASSDYRLSSYNEQFF. CDR3 sequence (DNA): TGTGCCAGCAGTGACTACAGGCTAAGCTCCTACAATGAGCAGTTCTTC.

V usage is TRBV3-1 and J usage is TRBJ1-5; D unresolved. Trimming shortened V by 4 bases and J by 5 bases, and 15 bases separated the two germline ends. The CDR3 consists of 15 residues. Germline values: CDR1 LGHDT, CDR2 YNNKEL (reference sequence). The CDR3 spells CASSPGFSYYQPQHF. As DNA, the CDR3 is TGTGCCAGCAGCCCGGGTTTCTCATACTATCAGCCCCAGCATTTT.

The sample holds a few counts of this clonotype. The chain is built from TRBV20-1 and TRBJ2-7, with 10 bases matching TRBD1. CDR3 length equals 14 residues. The germline V gene has CDR1 DFQATT and CDR2 SNEGSKA (reference sequence). V lost 3 bases, J lost 3 bases, and 5 bases stayed unmatched. The CDR3, as DNA: TGCAGTGCTAGCCCAAGGACAGGGGGCTACGAGCAGTACTTC. Residues: CSASPRTGGYEQYF.

The chain uses TRBV29-1 and TRBJ1-2, with D possibly matching TRBD1 (6 bases). CDR3 size: 13 residues. With 1 base removed from V and 3 bases from J, the gap between germline ends came to 9 bases. CDR1 is SQVTM, CDR2 ANQGSEA, per germline. CDR3 protein: CSVEGQGHYGYTF. CDR3 bases: TGCAGCGTTGAAGGGCAGGGGCACTATGGCTACACCTTC.

This clonotype showed up just a few times. The J gene is TRBJ2-3, the V gene TRBV7-9; weak D call: TRBD2 (7 bases). Germline CDR1 reads SEHNR; CDR2 reads FQNEAQ (reference sequence). V was trimmed by 6 bases and J by 6 bases, leaving 19 bases between them. The CDR3 has 15 amino acids. CDR3: CASRGGAGAWDTQYF. The CDR3 nucleotides are TGTGCCAGCAGGGGGGGGGCAGGAGCCTGGGATACGCAGTATTTT.

This clonotype appeared a few times. This chain uses TRBV10-3 with TRBJ1-1; TRBD1 is a possible D gene (5 bases). The germline CDR1 and CDR2 sequences are ENHRY and SYGVKD. The CDR3 extends over 15 amino acids. The V end was cut by 0 bases, the J end by 1 base, with 9 bases between. For the CDR3, the DNA is TGTGCCATCAGTGAGTCGTTAGGGGCGAACACTGAAGCTTTCTTT. Protein: CAISESLGANTEAFF.

DNA of the CDR3: TGTGCCAGCAGCATCCCTCGGGAGGGTTCAGGGGGGGTCAACAATGAGCAGTTCTTC. This codes for CASSIPREGSGGVNNEQFF. The rearrangement uses TRBV9 and TRBJ2-1; D is possibly TRBD2 (8 bases). V dropped 4 bases and J dropped 5 bases, with 28 bases sitting between them. CDR1 SGDLS and CDR2 YYNGEE come from the germline V gene. The CDR3 is 19 amino acids.

This chain uses TRBV4-2 with TRBJ2-5, with 8 bases lining up with TRBD2. There are 16 residues in the CDR3. V was pared by 1 base and J by 3 bases, with 7 bases of the junction left unmatched. Per germline, CDR1 LGHNA and CDR2 YNFKEQ. CDR3 loop: CASSQGNGGAKETQYF. In DNA form, the CDR3 reads TGTGCCAGCAGCCAAGGAAACGGGGGGGCAAAAGAGACCCAGTACTTC.

The rearrangement uses TRBV5-6 and TRBJ2-7; D not resolved. This CDR3 is built from 15 residues. The ends were cut back, 0 bases at V and 3 bases at J, with 13 bases in the middle. The germline gives CDR1 SGHDT, CDR2 YYEEEE. The chain's CDR3 is CASSLVGKALYEQYV. The CDR3 bases are TGTGCCAGCAGCTTGGTTGGGAAAGCTCTCTACGAGCAGTACGTC.

This clonotype appeared many times. The V gene is TRBV10-2, the J gene TRBJ2-5, with D perhaps matching TRBD2 (5 bases). Germline V gene sequence: CDR1 WSHSY, CDR2 SAAADI. The CDR3 has 12 amino acids. V gave up 4 bases and J gave up 4 bases, with 7 bases separating them. CDR3 in DNA: TGCGCCAGCAGTGCCGGAGGAGAGACCCAGTACTTC. Its protein is CASSAGGETQYF.

This clonotype was recorded a few times. The chain uses TRBV12-3 or TRBV12-4 and TRBJ1-1, with D unresolved. The CDR3 sequence is 14 residues long. V lost 3 bases, J lost 1 base, and 9 bases lay in between. CDR3 region: CASSFKGANTEAFF. CDR3 DNA sequence: TGTGCCAGCAGTTTTAAGGGTGCGAACACTGAAGCTTTCTTT.

The rearrangement joins TRBV10-3 to TRBJ2-7; weak D call: TRBD2 (6 bases). Germline V gives CDR1 ENHRY, CDR2 SYGVKD. This CDR3 has 12 amino acids. The V end was cut by 3 bases, the J end by 12 bases, with 15 bases between. Written as DNA, the CDR3 is TGTGCCATCAGTGATTTGTCGGGGAGGCTGTACTTC. This codes for CAISDLSGRLYF.

This clonotype was recorded a few times. The V gene is TRBV12-3 or TRBV12-4, the J gene TRBJ2-3, with D possibly called TRBD1 or TRBD2 (6 bases each). The V gene lost 6 bases and the J gene lost 0 bases, with 16 bases spanning the gap. There are 16 residues in the CDR3. CDR3 in DNA: TGTGCCAGCAGCACGGGGGCTATCGTAAGCACAGATACGCAGTATTTT. Its translation is CASSTGAIVSTDTQYF.

This clonotype has just a few counts. The V gene is TRBV12-5, the J gene TRBJ1-1; 7 nucleotides align to TRBD1. Losses at the gene ends were 6 bases for V and 4 bases for J; bases not matched to a gene: 8. Per germline, CDR1 LGHNT and CDR2 FRNRAP. The CDR3 length is 14 residues. The CDR3 region is CASGVQGPATEAFF. The DNA of the CDR3 is TGTGCTAGTGGGGTACAGGGGCCGGCCACTGAAGCTTTCTTT.

The chain employs TRBV6-5 and TRBJ1-2, with TRBD1 identical over 8 bases. The CDR3 is 16 amino acids. V gave up 6 bases and J gave up 4 bases; unmatched junction bases: 13. From germline, CDR1 is MNHEY and CDR2 SVGAGI. The CDR3 DNA follows: TGTGCCAGCAGCCTCTTTCGCAGGGGGCCTAGCTATGGCTACACCTTC. Protein sequence: CASSLFRRGPSYGYTF.